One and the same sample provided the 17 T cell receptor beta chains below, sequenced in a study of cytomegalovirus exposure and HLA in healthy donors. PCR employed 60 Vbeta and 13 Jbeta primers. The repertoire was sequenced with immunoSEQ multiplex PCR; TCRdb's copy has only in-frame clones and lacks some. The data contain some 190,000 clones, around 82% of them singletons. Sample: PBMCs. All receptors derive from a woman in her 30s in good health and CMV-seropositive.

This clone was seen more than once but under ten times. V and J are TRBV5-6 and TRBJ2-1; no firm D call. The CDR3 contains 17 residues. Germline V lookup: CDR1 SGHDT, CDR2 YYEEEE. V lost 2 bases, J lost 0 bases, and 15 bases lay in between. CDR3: CASSFTKRLSSYNEQFF. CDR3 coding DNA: TGTGCCAGCAGCTTTACGAAGAGATTGAGCTCCTACAATGAGCAGTTCTTC.

The CDR3 loop is CASSPDGGTEAFF. DNA of the CDR3: TGTGCCAGCAGCCCCGACGGGGGCACTGAAGCTTTCTTT. The chain employs TRBV7-3 and TRBJ1-1; D is possibly TRBD1 (5 bases). V gave up 5 bases and J gave up 4 bases, with 11 bases separating them. The length of the CDR3 is 13 residues. The germline CDR1 and CDR2 sequences are SGHTA and FQGTGA. The full variable domain, with the rest looked up from reference TRBV7-3 and TRBJ1-1, is GAGVSQTPSNKVTEKGKYVELRCDPISGHTALYWYRQSLGQGPEFLIYFQGTGAADDSGLPNDRFFAVRPEGSVSTLKIQRTERGDSAVYLCASSPDGGTEAFFGQGTRLTVV.

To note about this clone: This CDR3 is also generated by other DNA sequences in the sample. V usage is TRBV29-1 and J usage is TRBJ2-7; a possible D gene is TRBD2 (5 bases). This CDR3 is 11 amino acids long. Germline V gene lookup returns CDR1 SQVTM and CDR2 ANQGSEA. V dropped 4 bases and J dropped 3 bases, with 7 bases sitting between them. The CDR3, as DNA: TGCAGCGTTGGAGGAGGCTACGAGCAGTACTTC. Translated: CSVGGGYEQYF.

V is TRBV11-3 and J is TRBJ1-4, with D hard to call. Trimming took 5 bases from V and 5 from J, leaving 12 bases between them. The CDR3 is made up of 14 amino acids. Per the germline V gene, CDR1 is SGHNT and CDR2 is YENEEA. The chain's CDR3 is CASSRTIANEKLFF. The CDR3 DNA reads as TGTGCCAGCAGCCGTACAATTGCCAATGAAAAACTGTTTTTT.

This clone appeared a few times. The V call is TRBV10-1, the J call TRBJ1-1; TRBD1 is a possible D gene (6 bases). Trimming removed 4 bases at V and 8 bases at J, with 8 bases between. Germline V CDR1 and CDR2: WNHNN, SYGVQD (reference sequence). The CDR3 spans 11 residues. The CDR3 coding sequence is TGCGCCAGCAGTGGTGGGACAGAAGCTTTCTTT. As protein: CASSGGTEAFF.

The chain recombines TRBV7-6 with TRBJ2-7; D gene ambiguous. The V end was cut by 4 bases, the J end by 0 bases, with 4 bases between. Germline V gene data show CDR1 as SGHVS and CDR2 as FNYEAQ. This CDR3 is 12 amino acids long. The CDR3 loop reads CASSSISYEQYF. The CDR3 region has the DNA TGTGCCAGCAGCTCCATCTCCTACGAGCAGTACTTC.

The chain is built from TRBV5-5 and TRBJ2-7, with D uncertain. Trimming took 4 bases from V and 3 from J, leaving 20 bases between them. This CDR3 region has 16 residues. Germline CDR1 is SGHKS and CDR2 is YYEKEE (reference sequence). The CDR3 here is CASSPSGGLPVYEQYF. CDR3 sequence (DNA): TGTGCCAGCAGCCCCTCTGGCGGCCTACCGGTCTACGAGCAGTACTTC.

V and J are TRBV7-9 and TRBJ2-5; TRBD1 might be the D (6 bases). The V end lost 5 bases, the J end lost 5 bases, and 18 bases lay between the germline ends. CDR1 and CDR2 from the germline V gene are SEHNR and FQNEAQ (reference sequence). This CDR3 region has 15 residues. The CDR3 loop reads CASSPVTGTGETQYF. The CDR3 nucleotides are TGTGCCAGCAGCCCAGTTACAGGGACGGGGGAGACCCAGTACTTC.

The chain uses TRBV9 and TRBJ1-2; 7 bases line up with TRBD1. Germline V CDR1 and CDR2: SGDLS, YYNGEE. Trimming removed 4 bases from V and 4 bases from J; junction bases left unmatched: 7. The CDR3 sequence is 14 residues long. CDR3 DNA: TGTGCCAGCAGCACCACAGGGGATGGCTATGGCTACACCTTC. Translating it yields CASSTTGDGYGYTF.

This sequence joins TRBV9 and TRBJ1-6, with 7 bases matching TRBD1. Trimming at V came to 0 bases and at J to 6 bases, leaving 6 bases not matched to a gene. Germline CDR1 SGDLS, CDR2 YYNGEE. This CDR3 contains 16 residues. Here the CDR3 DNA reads TGTGCCAGCAGCGTAGAATCAGGGGGTGGTAATTCACCCCTCCACTTT. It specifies CASSVESGGGNSPLHF.

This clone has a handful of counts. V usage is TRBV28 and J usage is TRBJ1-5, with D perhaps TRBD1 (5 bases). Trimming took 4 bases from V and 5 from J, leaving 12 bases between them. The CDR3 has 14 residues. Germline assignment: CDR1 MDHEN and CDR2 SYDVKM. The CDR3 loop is CASSSPQGYQPQHF. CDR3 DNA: TGTGCCAGCAGTTCACCCCAGGGATATCAGCCCCAGCATTTT.

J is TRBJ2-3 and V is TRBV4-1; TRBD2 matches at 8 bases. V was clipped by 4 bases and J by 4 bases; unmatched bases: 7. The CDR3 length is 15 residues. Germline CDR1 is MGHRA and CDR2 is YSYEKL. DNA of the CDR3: TGCGCCAGCAGCCCGCGGGGGGCCAACGCAGATACGCAGTATTTT. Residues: CASSPRGANADTQYF.

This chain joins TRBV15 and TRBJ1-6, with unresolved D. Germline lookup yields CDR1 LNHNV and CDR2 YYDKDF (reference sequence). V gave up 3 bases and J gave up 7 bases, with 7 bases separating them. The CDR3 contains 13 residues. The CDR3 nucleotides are TGTGCCACCAGCAGGGGCCAGAATTCACCCCTCCACTTT. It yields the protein CATSRGQNSPLHF.

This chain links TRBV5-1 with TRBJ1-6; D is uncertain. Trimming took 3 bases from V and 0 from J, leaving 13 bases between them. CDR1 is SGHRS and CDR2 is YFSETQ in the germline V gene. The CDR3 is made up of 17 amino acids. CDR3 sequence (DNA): TGCGCCAGCAGCTCCGCGGGGAGGAGCTCCTATAATTCACCCCTCCACTTT. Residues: CASSSAGRSSYNSPLHF.

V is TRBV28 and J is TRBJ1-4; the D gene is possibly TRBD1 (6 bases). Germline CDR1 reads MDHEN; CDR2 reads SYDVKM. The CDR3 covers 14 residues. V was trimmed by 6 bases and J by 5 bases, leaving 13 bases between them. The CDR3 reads CASRNDRRNEKLFF. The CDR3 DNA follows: TGTGCCAGCAGAAATGACAGGAGGAATGAAAAACTGTTTTTT.

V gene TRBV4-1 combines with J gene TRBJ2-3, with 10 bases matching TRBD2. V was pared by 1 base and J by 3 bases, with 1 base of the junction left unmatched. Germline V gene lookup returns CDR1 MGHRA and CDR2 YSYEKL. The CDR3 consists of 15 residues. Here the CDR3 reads CASSQVGLATDTQYF. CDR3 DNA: TGCGCCAGCAGCCAAGTGGGACTAGCGACAGATACGCAGTATTTT.

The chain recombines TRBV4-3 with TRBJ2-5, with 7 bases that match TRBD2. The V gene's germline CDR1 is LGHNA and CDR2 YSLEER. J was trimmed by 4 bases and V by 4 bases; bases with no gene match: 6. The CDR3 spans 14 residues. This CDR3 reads CASSRAGGGETQYF. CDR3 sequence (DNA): TGCGCCAGCAGCCGGGCTGGCGGGGGAGAGACCCAGTACTTC.